Reported below is one TCR beta chain. Its specific antigen is unknown. No base quality information exists; no much larger clone differs at one position. This sample is part of a study of cytomegalovirus exposure and HLA in healthy donors (dated by TCRdb to 2017 to 2019). Describing the broader study: In an earlier analysis of around 540 of the donors, around 300 Gb of sequence data and 117 million unique TCR beta sequences from approximately 180 million T cells were reported. Around 300 gigabases of sequencing data and tens of millions of unique TCR sequences were included in an early release covering 500 to 750 HLA-typed donors. Of the 350 to 450 genotyped donors, 65% to 90% were placed in the genetic ancestry cluster associated with self-reported Caucasian donors. The aim of the study was to test whether cataloging public T cell receptors could identify signatures of past pathogen exposure. The study used immunosequencing to profile the T cell repertoires of 670 or so subjects and linked those repertoires to cytomegalovirus serostatus. Along with the approximately 650-subject first cohort, a separate validation cohort of around 120 different subjects was used. High-throughput TCR immunosequencing, statistical association of individual TCRs with disease status, and machine learning were combined to predict cytomegalovirus infection status. A later analysis re-examined previously published TCR beta repertoires from 600 to 700 donors and added high-resolution HLA genotyping to investigate patterns of TCR occurrence. Rather than drawing on any new phenotypic data, the later analysis identified candidate immune exposures from TCR beta sequences and the way those sequences occurred across donors. An earlier analysis of roughly 600 of the donors used high-throughput TCR beta sequencing to judge whether each TCR beta V gene segment behaved as functional or pseudogenic. Donor age, sex, ethnicity and CMV serostatus were compiled together with the repertoire data. In a later genetic analysis, genome-wide SNP genotypes for about three fifths of the 666 donors were used, and that subset was treated as a discovery cohort. Every repertoire in the discovery cohort had been generated on one and the same sequencing platform. HLA typing included class I and class II loci at four-digit resolution. The number of donors typed differed by locus, with about 629-630 for A, B, C, DRB1 and DQB1, around 500 for DQA1, some 570 for DPA1, and 472 for DPB1. Several DR-DQ haplotypes were treated as single units for association and clustering because of strong linkage in the cohort. Among roughly 400 genotyped donors of the cohort, an average of roughly 230,000 unique TCR beta nucleotide sequences was sequenced per donor, of which about 18% were non-productive.

The cohort comprised around 690 healthy bone marrow donors. At the time of sampling, every cohort member was nominally healthy, though immune exposures that went unrecorded were likely present. The donor tested CMV seropositive and was one of the 289 seropositive cohort members. A peripheral blood sample was collected from each donor, and TCR beta sequencing was performed on peripheral blood mononuclear cells. The Qiagen DNeasy Blood Extraction Kit was used to extract genomic DNA from the blood cell samples. Library prep was done by the immunoSEQ multiplex PCR assay. For the multiplex PCR, a mixture combining 60 forward primers for TCR Vbeta segments and 13 reverse primers for TCR Jbeta segments was used. The CDR3 region of rearranged TCR beta genes was amplified from genomic DNA by a multiplex PCR assay. The amplified TCR beta libraries were sequenced on the Illumina HiSeq System as 87-base-pair reads. Processing in the source paper ran as follows. A later analysis counted about 76 million unique TCR beta chains across the approximately 700 repertoires, and some 11 million of these chains were shared by at least two donors. Raw reads were error-corrected and collapsed into unique sequences by a nearest-neighbor algorithm in which closely related sequences were merged to remove PCR and sequencing errors. Alignment of CDR3 sequences to IMGT reference sequences was used to assign V, D and J gene segments. For a sequence to be retained, at least a six-nucleotide match to both a V gene segment and a J gene segment was required. A rearrangement was called productive if the CDR3 had no stop codons and remained in frame with V and J, and every other rearrangement was called non-productive. CDR3 was defined by IMGT convention, running from the second conserved V-encoded cysteine to the conserved J-encoded phenylalanine. The earlier analysis of about 610 of the donors excluded any sequence lacking an unambiguous match to a single V gene segment. An earlier analysis of 450 to 650 of the donors called V segments functional above 56.7% productive rearrangements and segregating when the between-donor standard deviation exceeded 5%. A statistical classification framework was built for diagnosing cytomegalovirus status from the catalog of TCR beta chain sequences. V and J gene assignment, in a later analysis, came from comparing TCR nucleotide sequences with IMGT/GENE-DB human TR gene sequences. Using the TCRdist pipeline, a later analysis assigned CDR3 sequences along with most-parsimonious VDJ recombination scenarios. In a later analysis, each TCR beta chain was defined by its CDR3 amino acid sequence together with its V-gene family, and reads lacking a unique V-gene family were excluded. A later analysis removed 592 highly shared, low-generation-probability nucleotide sequences to deal with suspected cross-contamination and a sequencing artifact. For each public chain, a later analysis derived a clonal expansion index from normalized ranks of inferred template counts within each repertoire. A later analysis computed generation probabilities with a VDJ recombination model fitted to out-of-frame rearrangements, and checked the results against IGoR. A later analysis scored TCR-TCR, TCR-HLA and TCR-CMV co-occurrence with hypergeometric tests, applying a repertoire-size bias correction to TCR pairs. A later analysis estimated false discovery rates by permuting HLA or CMV assignments 20 times. In a later analysis, co-occurring TCRs were grouped using DBSCAN, with TCRdist sequence similarity added in when clustering inside HLA-allele-positive subsets. For co-occurrence clustering, repertoires with fewer than 30,000 or more than 120,000 public chains were excluded, along with roughly 5 repertoires with anomalous nucleotide sharing. TCRdb's version of the immuneACCESS table is confined to in-frame rearrangements and falls short of the full clone set. An unresolved V gene accounts for under half of the shortfall where checked; the remainder is of unknown origin. V, J and clone size were drawn from that table, and D and trimming were deduced from the DNA. This sample comprises about 99,000 clones, around 79% of them detected only once. Over 4% of the sample is taken by the ten largest.

Beyond this particular receptor, the publication reports: The only immune exposure information available for the cohort was CMV serostatus. The classifier was reported to diagnose cytomegalovirus status with high specificity and sensitivity in both the original and validation cohorts. Linkage disequilibrium might explain the correlated functional status among segregating V segments, but an unknown experimental factor could not be excluded. The cohort was sequenced for TCR beta chains only, and without alpha or paired-chain data the features that could be detected were limited. According to a later analysis, most CMV-associated TCR beta chains appeared to be HLA-restricted, and the HLA associations seemed to be driven largely by CMV exposure. Some IMGT-functional V segments, including TRBV6-2 and TRBV6-3, could not be distinguished by the 87-base-pair reads and were therefore excluded. A later analysis associated 15,000 or so TCR beta sequences with specific HLA alleles at a false discovery rate of 0.05. A later genetic analysis reported fewer N-insertions in productive TCRs among donors in an Asian-associated ancestry cluster than the roughly 640-donor mean. In a later analysis, the rate of TCR association differed among HLA loci, with DRB1 alleles having the most associated TCRs and HLA-C alleles having the fewest. Three of the identified cytomegalovirus-associated TCR beta chains were confirmed in vitro to be specific for cytomegalovirus antigens. In a later analysis, HLA-associated TCR beta chains were found to be more clonally expanded and to have lower generation probabilities than equally common non-associated chains. A further reported finding was that TCR beta sequences accurately predicted the HLA-A and HLA-B alleles for most subjects in the first cohort. A later genetic analysis associated a missense DCLRE1C variant with V-gene and J-gene trimming of TCR beta chains, and an independent cohort replicated the association. A group of highly shared sequence variants was considered likely to be a technical artifact of the sequencing pipeline. Because HLA typing was unavailable for some donors at each locus, only the typed subset was used in association tests. Several of the top co-occurrence clusters appeared to be linked to parvovirus B19, influenza, CMV and Epstein-Barr virus, according to a later analysis. A total of roughly 160 TCR beta chains were listed by the study as associated with cytomegalovirus. The authors suggested that the approach could potentially be generalized to other disease states and immunological phenotypes. In an earlier analysis of around 600 of the donors, most TCR beta V segments were observed in productive rearrangements about 90% or about 30% of the time, broadly matching IMGT annotations. Because counts were too low, seventeen rarely observed V segments, including chromosome 9 orphons, were left out of the earlier analysis of 587 of the donors. Across donors, most TCR sequences were observed very rarely, whereas some public TCRs were present in many individuals. Assigning TCR associations to individual alleles was difficult when HLA alleles, especially DR and DQ, strongly co-occurred. Sequencing depth was assumed to be roughly uniform across donors in the presence/absence analyses, though that assumption may not hold.

The germline V gene encodes CDR1 SGHRS and CDR2 YFSETQ. The CDR3 runs 13 amino acids, cysteine and phenylalanine included. The CDR3 DNA has 39 bases and is translated from base 1. The V end loses 1 base and the J end loses 5 bases, and a stretch of 6 bases separates them. This receptor was obtained from a man in his fifties or sixties in good health and CMV-seropositive. The rearranged chain carries TRBV5-1 and TRBJ2-2, with the D gene not clear enough to name. Sequencing was done on a sample of PBMCs. The CDR3 here reads CASSLISTGELFF. The sequenced DNA is TGCGCCAGCAGCTTGATATCGACCGGGGAGCTGTTTTTT.